Listed here is a single T cell receptor (beta chain). The antigen is unknown. Regarding treatment: roughly 11-day PBMC culture with coronavirus spike peptide pools or control peptides (ViraFEST assay). Once peptide pools had expanded antigen-specific T cells, ViraFEST sequenced TCRs. Cells received half-medium changes with fresh IL-2 medium on days 3 and 7. CD4+ T cells were isolated by negative selection after more than 8 days of culture. This sample is drawn from a study of vaccination and CD4 T cells after COVID-19. Overall study context: Post-vaccine specimens were obtained a median 72 days after dose two (range 14 to 241).

Sequenced with the Oncomine TCR Beta short-read assay was DNA taken from cultured CD4+ T cells. TCRdb recomputed calls from the PCR reads with MiXCR, one row per CDR3 protein. The profile covers tens of thousands of distinct CDR3 sequences, with about 45% appearing a single time and 12% taken by the ten largest. The sequence was obtained from a human donor who had recovered from COVID-19. Sequenced material: CD4+ T cells from blood, cultured in vitro.

CDR3 nucleotide sequence: TGTGCCAGCAGTTTGGCAGGGCTATCTCAGCCCCAGCATTTT. Encoded protein: CASSLAGLSQPQHF. This chain links TRBV28 with TRBJ1-5, with D possibly matching TRBD1 (5 bases). Germline V gene lookup returns CDR1 MDHEN and CDR2 SYDVKM. V lost 3 bases to trimming and J lost 6 bases, with 12 bases between them. The CDR3 contains 14 residues. Based on the CDR3 plus reference TRBV28 and TRBJ1-5, the full variable domain is DVKVTQSSRYLVKRTGEKVFLECVQDMDHENMFWYRQDPGLGLRLIYFSYDVKMKEKGDIPEGYSVSREKKERFSLILESASTNQTSMYLCASSLAGLSQPQHFGDGTRLSIL.